This TCR beta chain originates from a study of blood T cell repertoires in COVID-19. Background on the study: Acute-phase and convalescent COVID-19 samples originated in the United States, Italy and Spain.

Losses at the gene ends were 4 bases for V and 9 bases for J; bases not matched to a gene: 5. The CDR3 contains 15 residues. Germline V CDR1 and CDR2: SGHNT, YYREEE (reference sequence). The repertoire was sequenced with immunoSEQ multiplex PCR; TCRdb's copy has only in-frame clones and lacks some. Of under 200,000 clones in the sample, just under 85% were seen once. The origin of this receptor is a man aged 40-49 years who had recovered from COVID-19. The rearrangement uses TRBV5-4 and TRBJ1-6; 12 bases match TRBD1. Sequenced input: peripheral blood. The CDR3 nucleotides are TGTGCCAGCAGCACGGGACAGGGGGCCGTTTCACCCCTCCACTTT. Translation: CASSTGQGAVSPLHF.